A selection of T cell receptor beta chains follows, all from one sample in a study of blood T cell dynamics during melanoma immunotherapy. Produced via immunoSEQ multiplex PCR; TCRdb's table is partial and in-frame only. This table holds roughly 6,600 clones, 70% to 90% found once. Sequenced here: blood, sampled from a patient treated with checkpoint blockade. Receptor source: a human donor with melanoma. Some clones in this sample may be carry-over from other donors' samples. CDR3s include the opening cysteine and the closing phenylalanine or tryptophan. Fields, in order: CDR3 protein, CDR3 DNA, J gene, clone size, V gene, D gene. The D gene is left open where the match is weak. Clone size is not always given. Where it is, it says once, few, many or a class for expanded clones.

CASSDQRGTVNEQFF TGTGCCAGCAGTGACCAGCGGGGGACCGTCAATGAGCAGTTCTTC TRBJ2-1 few TRBV6-4 TRBD2
CSVDGQSNTEAFF TGCAGCGTTGACGGCCAGTCAAACACTGAAGCTTTCTTT TRBJ1-1 large TRBV29-1 NA
CASSGDPVGNQPQHF TGTGCCAGCTCTGGGGACCCGGTGGGCAATCAGCCCCAGCATTTT TRBJ1-5 NA TRBV6-1 NA
CGTRASGGTDTQYF TGTGGCACACGCGCTAGCGGGGGCACAGATACGCAGTATTTT TRBJ2-3 NA TRBV15 TRBD2
CAWSVAGGETQYF TGTGCCTGGAGTGTTGCGGGGGGAGAGACCCAGTACTTC TRBJ2-5 NA TRBV30 TRBD2
CASPDSNSPLHF TGTGCCAGCCCGGACAGTAATTCACCCCTCCACTTT TRBJ1-6 few TRBV5-8 NA
CASSETTGGTEAFF TGTGCCAGCTCAGAAACCACAGGGGGCACTGAAGCTTTCTTT TRBJ1-1 NA TRBV18 TRBD1
CASSYPSGSSYEQYF TGTGCCAGCAGTTACCCTAGCGGGAGCTCCTACGAGCAGTACTTC TRBJ2-7 NA TRBV6-6 TRBD2
CASSRASGSSGLQETQYF TGTGCTAGTTCCCGGGCTAGCGGGAGTTCCGGACTCCAAGAGACCCAGTACTTC TRBJ2-5 NA TRBV30 TRBD2
CASSIAGGTYEQYF TGTGCCAGTAGTATAGCGGGAGGCACCTACGAGCAGTACTTC TRBJ2-7 NA TRBV19 TRBD2
CASSDFQFTGELFF TGTGCCAGCAGTGACTTTCAATTCACCGGGGAGCTGTTTTTT TRBJ2-2 NA TRBV6-4 NA
CASSLTGGFANEKLFF TGTGCCAGCAGCTTGACAGGGGGCTTTGCTAATGAAAAACTGTTTTTT TRBJ1-4 NA TRBV7-3 TRBD1
CASSPVRDTEAFF TGTGCCAGCAGTCCGGTTCGGGACACTGAAGCTTTCTTT TRBJ1-1 NA TRBV2 NA
CASSPGQSSYEQYF TGTGCTAGCAGCCCAGGACAGAGCTCCTACGAGCAGTACTTC TRBJ2-7 NA TRBV7-7 NA
CAISGLVNTEAFF TGTGCCATCAGCGGACTCGTGAACACTGAAGCTTTCTTT TRBJ1-1 NA TRBV10-3 NA
CASSGDRADTQYF TGTGCCAGCAGCGGGGACAGGGCAGATACGCAGTATTTT TRBJ2-3 once TRBV5-4 TRBD1
CASSLGPAGYTF TGTGCCAGCAGTTTGGGCCCGGCGGGCTACACCTTC TRBJ1-2 NA TRBV28 NA
CASSLVLVGGQGAETQYF TGTGCCAGCAGCTTAGTCCTCGTCGGGGGTCAGGGGGCAGAGACCCAGTACTTC TRBJ2-5 NA TRBV7-2 TRBD1
CASSHRGQLVNYGYTF TGTGCCAGCAGCCACAGGGGGCAGCTGGTAAACTATGGCTACACCTTC TRBJ1-2 NA TRBV21-1 NA
CASSQERGFEQYF TGTGCCAGCAGCCAGGAGCGGGGGTTCGAGCAGTACTTC TRBJ2-7 once TRBV4-2 TRBD2
CASSEAAGINYGYTF TGTGCCAGCAGTGAGGCGGCAGGGATTAACTATGGCTACACCTTC TRBJ1-2 NA TRBV7-2 NA
CASSFSRGRNTEAFF TGTGCCAGCAGTTTCTCTAGGGGGCGGAACACTGAAGCTTTCTTT TRBJ1-1 once TRBV28 TRBD1
CASSLAAGGDTEAFF TGTGCCAGCAGCTTAGCGGCAGGGGGGGACACTGAAGCTTTCTTT TRBJ1-1 NA TRBV7-1 TRBD1
CAGSQVRSYNEQFF TGTGCCGGCAGCCAAGTCAGATCCTACAATGAGCAGTTCTTC TRBJ2-1 NA TRBV14 NA
CASSSLPGLGWFF TGTGCCAGCAGCTCACTTCCGGGCCTCGGGTGGTTCTTC TRBJ2-1 NA TRBV6-5 NA
CATSRKPYRNIQGTEAFF TGTGCCACCAGCAGGAAACCGTACAGGAACATACAGGGGACTGAAGCTTTCTTT TRBJ1-1 NA TRBV15 TRBD1
CSVEDRAGELFF TGCAGCGTTGAAGATCGGGCCGGGGAGCTGTTTTTT TRBJ2-2 NA TRBV29-1 NA
CASSIDSAGTEDGELFF TGTGCCAGTAGTATAGATAGCGCGGGGACAGAAGACGGGGAGCTGTTTTTT TRBJ2-2 NA TRBV19 NA
CASTVSGTLSGANVLTF TGTGCCAGCACCGTGTCCGGCACCCTCTCTGGGGCCAACGTCCTGACTTTC TRBJ2-6 NA TRBV9 NA
CASSQALTGEQYF TGCGCCAGCAGCCAAGCCCTGACGGGCGAGCAGTACTTC TRBJ2-7 once TRBV4-1 NA
CATLMNYEQYF TGTGCCACACTCATGAACTACGAGCAGTACTTC TRBJ2-7 NA TRBV28 NA
CACLGGNEQFF TGTGCCTGCCTAGGGGGGAATGAGCAGTTCTTC TRBJ2-1 NA TRBV30 NA
CAWSRDRNDEQYF TGTGCCTGGAGTAGGGACAGGAACGACGAGCAGTACTTC TRBJ2-7 NA TRBV30 TRBD1
CASSAGLETQYF TGTGCCAGCAGTGCAGGGCTGGAGACCCAGTACTTC TRBJ2-5 NA TRBV6-1 NA
CASSRDTQETQYF TGTGCCAGCAGCAGAGACACCCAAGAGACCCAGTACTTC TRBJ2-5 NA TRBV21-1 NA
CASSLFGGGVIDTQYF TGCGCCAGCAGCTTGTTTGGCGGGGGGGTGATAGATACGCAGTATTTT TRBJ2-3 NA TRBV5-1 TRBD2
CASSGRGQADTQYF TGTGCCAGCAGCGGGCGGGGCCAGGCGGATACGCAGTATTTT TRBJ2-3 NA TRBV5-4 NA
CASSLGWGVSYEQYF TGTGCCAGCAGCTTAGGTTGGGGGGTATCCTACGAGCAGTACTTC TRBJ2-7 NA TRBV7-2 NA
CSVDLGYRPDGNQPQHF TGCAGCGTCGACCTCGGGTACAGGCCAGATGGCAATCAGCCCCAGCATTTT TRBJ1-5 NA TRBV29-1 NA
CASSPNSGPAYEQYF TGTGCCAGCAGCCCCAACAGCGGCCCGGCCTACGAGCAGTACTTC TRBJ2-7 NA TRBV7-2 NA
CASCRTGPGSGNTIYF TGTGCCAGTTGCAGGACGGGTCCCGGCTCTGGAAACACCATATATTTT TRBJ1-3 NA TRBV19 NA
CASSPGGTNTGELFF TGTGCCAGCAGCCCCGGGGGAACGAACACCGGGGAGCTGTTTTTT TRBJ2-2 NA TRBV4-2 NA